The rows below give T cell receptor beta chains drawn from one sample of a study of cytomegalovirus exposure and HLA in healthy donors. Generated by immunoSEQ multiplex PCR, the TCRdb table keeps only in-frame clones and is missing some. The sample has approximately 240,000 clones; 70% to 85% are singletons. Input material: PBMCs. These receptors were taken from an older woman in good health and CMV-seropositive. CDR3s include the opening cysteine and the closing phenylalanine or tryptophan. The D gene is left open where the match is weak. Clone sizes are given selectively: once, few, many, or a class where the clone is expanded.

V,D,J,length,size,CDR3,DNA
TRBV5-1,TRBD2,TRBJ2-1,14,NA,CASSTSGDYNEQFF,TGCGCCAGCTCGACTAGCGGGGACTACAATGAGCAGTTCTTC
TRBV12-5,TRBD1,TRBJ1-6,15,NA,CASGLIDRDRPPLHF,TGTGCTAGTGGTTTGATCGACAGGGACAGGCCACCCCTCCACTTT
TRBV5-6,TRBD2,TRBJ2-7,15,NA,CASSSLAGGPYEQYF,TGTGCCAGCAGCTCGCTAGCGGGGGGGCCCTACGAGCAGTACTTC
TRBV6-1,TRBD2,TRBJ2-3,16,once,CASSALGTSGEDTQYF,TGTGCCAGCAGTGCCCTCGGGACTAGCGGCGAGGATACGCAGTATTTT
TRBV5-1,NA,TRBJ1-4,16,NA,CASSLGTVSTNEKLFF,TGCGCCAGCAGCTTAGGAACAGTCTCAACTAATGAAAAACTGTTTTTT
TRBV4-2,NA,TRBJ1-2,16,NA,CASSQVTTGVGNGYTF,TGTGCCAGCAGCCAAGTTACTACAGGAGTAGGAAATGGCTACACCTTC
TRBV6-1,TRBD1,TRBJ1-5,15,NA,CASSPQTGGNQPQHF,TGTGCCAGCAGTCCACAGACAGGGGGCAATCAGCCCCAGCATTTT
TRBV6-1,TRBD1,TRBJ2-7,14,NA,CASSDSGQGYEQYF,TGTGCCAGCAGTGATTCGGGACAGGGCTACGAGCAGTACTTC
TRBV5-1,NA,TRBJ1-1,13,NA,CASSLTGNTEAFF,TGCGCCAGCAGCTTGACGGGAAACACTGAAGCTTTCTTT
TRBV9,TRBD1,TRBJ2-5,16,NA,CASSALGGQAGETQYF,TGTGCCAGCAGCGCTTTAGGGGGCCAGGCTGGAGAGACCCAGTACTTC
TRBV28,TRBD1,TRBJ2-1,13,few,CASKRTGTHEQFF,TGTGCCAGCAAAAGGACAGGGACGCATGAGCAGTTCTTC
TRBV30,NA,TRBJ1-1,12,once,CAWRSTGTEAFF,TGTGCCTGGAGATCAACGGGCACTGAAGCTTTCTTT
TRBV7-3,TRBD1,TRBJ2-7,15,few,CASSQGQGSQYEQYF,TGTGCCAGCAGCCAGGGACAGGGGAGCCAGTACGAGCAGTACTTC
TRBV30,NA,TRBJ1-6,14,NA,CAWRAPQANSPLHF,TGTGCCTGGAGGGCGCCGCAGGCTAATTCACCCCTCCACTTT
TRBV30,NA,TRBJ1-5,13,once,CAWSGGSPQPQHF,TGTGCCTGGAGTGGAGGGTCTCCTCAGCCCCAGCATTTT
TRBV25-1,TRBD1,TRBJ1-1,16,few,CASSDGMGQMNTEAFF,TGTGCCAGCAGTGATGGAATGGGACAGATGAACACTGAAGCTTTCTTT
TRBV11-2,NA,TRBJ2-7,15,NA,CASSLAAGTAWEQYF,TGTGCCAGCAGCTTGGCGGCGGGGACAGCCTGGGAGCAGTACTTC
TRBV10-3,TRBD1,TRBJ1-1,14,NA,CAITADRSNTEAFF,TGTGCCATCACCGCGGACAGGTCGAACACTGAAGCTTTCTTT
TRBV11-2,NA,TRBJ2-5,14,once,CASSLEAVRETQYF,TGTGCCAGCAGCTTAGAAGCCGTACGAGAGACCCAGTACTTC
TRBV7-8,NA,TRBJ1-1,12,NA,CASSGGGTEAFF,TGTGCCAGCAGTGGGGGGGGCACTGAAGCTTTCTTT
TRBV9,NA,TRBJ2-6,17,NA,CASSVAPGNSGANVLTF,TGTGCCAGCAGCGTAGCGCCGGGAAACTCTGGGGCCAACGTCCTGACTTTC
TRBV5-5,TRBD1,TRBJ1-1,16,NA,CASSPTGPTGDTEAFF,TGTGCCAGCAGCCCCACGGGGCCTACAGGGGACACTGAAGCTTTCTTT
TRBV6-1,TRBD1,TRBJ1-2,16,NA,CASSEGGTGLGYGYTF,TGTGCCAGCAGTGAAGGGGGGACAGGGCTAGGATATGGCTACACCTTC
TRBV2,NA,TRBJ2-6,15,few,CASSRFAGGANVLTF,TGTGCCAGCAGCAGATTCGCGGGCGGGGCCAACGTCCTGACTTTC
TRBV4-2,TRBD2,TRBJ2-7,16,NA,CASSQSSSGGNYEQYF,TGTGCCAGCAGCCAGAGCTCTAGCGGGGGAAACTACGAGCAGTACTTC
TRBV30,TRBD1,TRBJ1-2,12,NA,CAWRTGGMGYTF,TGTGCCTGGCGGACAGGGGGAATGGGCTACACCTTC
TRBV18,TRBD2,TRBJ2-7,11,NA,CASSPGGEQYF,TGTGCCAGCTCCCCGGGGGGGGAGCAGTACTTC
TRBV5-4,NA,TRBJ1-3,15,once,CASSDKQGGGNTIYF,TGTGCCAGCAGCGACAAACAGGGTGGTGGAAACACCATATATTTT
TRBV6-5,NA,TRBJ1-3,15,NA,CASSYSRGTGNTIYF,TGTGCCAGCAGTTACTCGAGGGGGACTGGAAACACCATATATTTT
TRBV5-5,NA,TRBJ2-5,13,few,CASSPSPLETQYF,TGTGCCAGCAGCCCTAGCCCTTTGGAGACCCAGTACTTC
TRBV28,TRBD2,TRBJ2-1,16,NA,CASSLWGLATNNEQFF,TGTGCCAGCAGTTTATGGGGACTAGCGACAAACAATGAGCAGTTCTTC
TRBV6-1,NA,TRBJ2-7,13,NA,CASSEVSSYEQYF,TGTGCCAGCAGTGAAGTTAGCTCCTACGAGCAGTACTTC
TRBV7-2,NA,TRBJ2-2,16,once,CASSPPVGGYTGELFF,TGTGCCAGCAGCCCCCCAGTAGGCGGGTACACCGGGGAGCTGTTTTTT
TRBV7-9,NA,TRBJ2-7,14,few,CASSPQGGYSEQYF,TGTGCCAGCAGCCCGCAGGGTGGTTATAGCGAGCAGTACTTC
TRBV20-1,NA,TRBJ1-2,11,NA,CSALEGRGYTF,TGCAGTGCTTTGGAGGGGAGAGGCTACACCTTC
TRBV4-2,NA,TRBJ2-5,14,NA,CASSLQAGQETQYF,TGTGCCAGCAGCCTGCAGGCAGGCCAAGAGACCCAGTACTTC
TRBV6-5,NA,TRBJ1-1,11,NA,CASSSPAEAFF,TGTGCCAGCAGTTCCCCGGCTGAAGCTTTCTTT
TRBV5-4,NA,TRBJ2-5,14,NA,CASSSGQLQETQYF,TGTGCCAGCAGCTCAGGACAGCTACAAGAGACCCAGTACTTC
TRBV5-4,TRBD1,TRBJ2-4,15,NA,CASSLPGTGKNIQYF,TGTGCCAGCAGCCTACCAGGGACAGGAAAAAACATTCAGTACTTC
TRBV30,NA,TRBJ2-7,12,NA,CAWSVLGYEQYF,TGTGCCTGGAGTGTACTAGGCTACGAGCAGTACTTC
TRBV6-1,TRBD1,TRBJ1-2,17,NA,CASSEAGQGMGHYGYTF,TGTGCCAGCAGTGAAGCGGGACAGGGGATGGGCCACTATGGCTACACCTTC
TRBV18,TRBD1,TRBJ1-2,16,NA,CASSPAGRTGEFGYTF,TGTGCCAGCTCACCGGCTGGCAGGACAGGGGAATTTGGCTACACCTTC
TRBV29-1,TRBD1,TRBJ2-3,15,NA,CSVMTGTDKTDTQYF,TGCAGCGTCATGACCGGGACAGACAAAACAGATACGCAGTATTTT
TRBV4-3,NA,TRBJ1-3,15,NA,CASSQDLPRGNTIYF,TGCGCCAGCAGCCAAGATCTGCCGCGTGGAAACACCATATATTTT
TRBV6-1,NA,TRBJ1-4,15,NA,CASSQSPPSNEKLFF,TGTGCCAGCTCACAGTCCCCCCCTTCGAATGAAAAACTGTTTTTT
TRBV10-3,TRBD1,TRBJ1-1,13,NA,CAISGQGGTEAFF,TGTGCCATCAGCGGACAGGGCGGCACTGAAGCTTTCTTT
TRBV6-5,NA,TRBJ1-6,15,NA,CASSYFGGDDSPLHF,TGTGCCAGCAGTTACTTCGGGGGAGATGATTCACCCCTCCACTTT
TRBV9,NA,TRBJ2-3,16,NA,CASSPRRDTSTDTQYF,TGTGCCAGCAGCCCCCGCCGAGATACTAGCACAGATACGCAGTATTTT
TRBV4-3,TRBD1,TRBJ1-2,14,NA,CASSDRGRFYGYTF,TGCGCCAGCAGTGACAGGGGGCGATTCTATGGCTACACCTTC
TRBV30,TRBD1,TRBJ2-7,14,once,CAWSKGQSSYEQYF,TGTGCCTGGAGCAAGGGACAGAGCTCCTACGAGCAGTACTTC
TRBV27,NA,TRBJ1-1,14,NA,CASSLRGANTEAFF,TGTGCCAGCAGCCTCCGGGGGGCCAACACTGAAGCTTTCTTT
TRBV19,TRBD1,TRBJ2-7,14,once,CASSPGQGLDEQYF,TGTGCCAGTAGTCCGGGACAGGGTCTCGACGAGCAGTACTTC
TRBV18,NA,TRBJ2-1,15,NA,CASSPAAGPYNEQFF,TGTGCCAGCTCACCCGCGGCAGGGCCCTACAATGAGCAGTTCTTC
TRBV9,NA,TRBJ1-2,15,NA,CASSVIAGIDYGYTF,TGTGCCAGCAGCGTTATTGCAGGGATCGACTATGGCTACACCTTC
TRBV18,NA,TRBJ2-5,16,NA,CASSPSRGAYQETQYF,TGTGCCAGCTCACCGTCACGGGGGGCATACCAAGAGACCCAGTACTTC